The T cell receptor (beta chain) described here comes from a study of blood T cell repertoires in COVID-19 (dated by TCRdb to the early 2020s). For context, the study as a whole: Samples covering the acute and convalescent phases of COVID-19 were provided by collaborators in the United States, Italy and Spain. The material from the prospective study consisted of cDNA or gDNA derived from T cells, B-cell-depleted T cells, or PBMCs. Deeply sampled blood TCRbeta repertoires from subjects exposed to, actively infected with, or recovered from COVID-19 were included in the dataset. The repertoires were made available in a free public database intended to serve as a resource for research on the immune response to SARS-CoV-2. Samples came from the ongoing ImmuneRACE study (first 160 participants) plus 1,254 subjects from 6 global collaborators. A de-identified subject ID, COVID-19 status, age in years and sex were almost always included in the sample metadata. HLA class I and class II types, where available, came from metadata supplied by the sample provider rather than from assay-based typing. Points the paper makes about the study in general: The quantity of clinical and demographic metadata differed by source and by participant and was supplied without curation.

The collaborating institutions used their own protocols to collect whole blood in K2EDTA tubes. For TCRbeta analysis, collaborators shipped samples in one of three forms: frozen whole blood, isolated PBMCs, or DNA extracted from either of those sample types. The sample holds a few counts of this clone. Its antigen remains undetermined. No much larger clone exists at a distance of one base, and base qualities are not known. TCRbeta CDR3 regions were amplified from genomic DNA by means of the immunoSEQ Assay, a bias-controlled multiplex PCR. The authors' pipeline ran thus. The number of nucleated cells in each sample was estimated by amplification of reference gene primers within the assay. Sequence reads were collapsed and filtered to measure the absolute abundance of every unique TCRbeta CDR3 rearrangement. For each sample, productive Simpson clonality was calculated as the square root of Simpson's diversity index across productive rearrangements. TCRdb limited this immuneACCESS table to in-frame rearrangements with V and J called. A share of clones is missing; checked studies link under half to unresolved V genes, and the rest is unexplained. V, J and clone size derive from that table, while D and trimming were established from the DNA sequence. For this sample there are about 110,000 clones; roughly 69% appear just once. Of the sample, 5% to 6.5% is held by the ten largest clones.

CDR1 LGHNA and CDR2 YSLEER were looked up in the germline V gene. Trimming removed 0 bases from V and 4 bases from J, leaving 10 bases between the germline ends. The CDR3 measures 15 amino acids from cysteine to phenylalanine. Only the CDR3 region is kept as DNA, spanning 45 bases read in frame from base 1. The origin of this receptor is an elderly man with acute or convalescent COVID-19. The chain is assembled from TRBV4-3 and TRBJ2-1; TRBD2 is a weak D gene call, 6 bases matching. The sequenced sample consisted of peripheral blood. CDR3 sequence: CASSQDLGSYNEQFF. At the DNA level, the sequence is TGCGCCAGCAGCCAAGATCTCGGGAGTTACAATGAGCAGTTCTTC.